This entry lists 12 T cell receptor beta chains sequenced from one sample in a study of identical twins. TCRdb reprocessed the 5' RACE reads via MiXCR and lists one record per CDR3 protein. The data hold about 530,000 distinct CDR3 sequences, with approximately 20% observed a single time. The same sample was also used in a study of yellow fever vaccine responses in identical twins.

The sample taken for sequencing was CD4+ T cells sorted from blood. These TCRs come from a woman aged 18 to 35 in good health.

This clonotype was found a few times. The J gene is TRBJ2-4, the V gene TRBV6-1; unclear D gene. V lost 6 bases to trimming and J lost 0 bases, with 12 bases between them. The CDR3 is 15 residues long. Germline values: CDR1 MNHNS, CDR2 SASEGT. Here the CDR3 DNA reads TGTGCCAGCAGCGCCAACAACTTAGCCAAAAACATTCAGTACTTC. Translated, it gives CASSANNLAKNIQYF.

This clonotype occurred a few times. The rearrangement uses TRBV5-6 and TRBJ2-2; TRBD1 aligns across 7 bases. The ends lost 4 bases at V and 0 bases at J; junction bases unmatched: 6. The CDR3 loop spans 16 amino acids. Germline V lookup: CDR1 SGHDT, CDR2 YYEEEE. The CDR3 nucleotides are TGTGCCAGCAGCCTGGAAGGGGGCCCGAACACCGGGGAGCTGTTTTTT. This translates into CASSLEGGPNTGELFF.

In this sample, this clonotype turned up a few times. The chain links TRBV7-9 to TRBJ2-3, with TRBD2 identical over 9 bases. V was pared by 5 bases and J by 4 bases, with 10 bases of the junction left unmatched. The length of the CDR3 is 16 residues. The germline CDR1 and CDR2 sequences are SEHNR and FQNEAQ (reference sequence). Written as DNA, the CDR3 is TGTGCCAGCAGCCAACAGGGTAGCGGGAGTGCAGATACGCAGTATTTT. This encodes CASSQQGSGSADTQYF.

The chain recombines TRBV6-1 with TRBJ2-7; D possibly matches TRBD1 or TRBD2 (5 bases each). The germline V and J ends were trimmed by 3 bases and 3 bases, with 9 bases remaining between them. CDR1 MNHNS and CDR2 SASEGT come from the germline V gene. This CDR3 spans 13 amino acids. The CDR3 loop is CASSDGDVYEQYF. CDR3 coding DNA: TGTGCCAGCAGTGACGGGGACGTCTACGAGCAGTACTTC.

The rearrangement uses TRBV28 and TRBJ2-1; tentatively, D is TRBD1 (6 bases). V lost 5 bases, J lost 6 bases, and 20 bases lay in between. This CDR3 has 16 residues. Germline assignment: CDR1 MDHEN and CDR2 SYDVKM. CDR3 nucleotide sequence: TGTGCCAGCAGTCTAGAGGGGACAAGGCCGGCCAATGAGCAGTTCTTC. It is translated as CASSLEGTRPANEQFF.

The chain recombines TRBV9 with TRBJ2-4; D is perhaps TRBD2 (5 bases). V was pared by 4 bases and J by 8 bases, with 13 bases between. CDR1 is SGDLS and CDR2 is YYNGEE in the germline V gene. The CDR3 sequence is 13 residues long. The CDR3 sequence is CASSTRSEDIQYF. For the CDR3, the DNA is TGTGCCAGCAGCACCCGGTCGGAGGACATTCAGTACTTC.

The genes are TRBV20-1 and TRBJ2-7; either TRBD1 or TRBD2 may supply D (6 bases each). The V end was cut by 5 bases, the J end by 5 bases, with 19 bases between. Per germline, CDR1 DFQATT and CDR2 SNEGSKA (reference sequence). The CDR3 consists of 14 residues. The CDR3 sequence: CSAGRGGFGDEQYF. CDR3 sequence (DNA): TGCAGTGCTGGTCGAGGGGGGTTTGGGGACGAGCAGTACTTC.

The CDR3 DNA reads TGTGCCAGCAGCCAAGCTAGCGGGAGGGGAGTCAATGAGCAGTTCTTC. Residues: CASSQASGRGVNEQFF. The rearrangement joins TRBV3-1 to TRBJ2-1; 12 nucleotides agree with TRBD2. After removal of 1 base from V and 6 bases from J, the junction contained 4 bases not matched to a gene. Germline CDR1 and CDR2: LGHDT and YNNKEL (reference sequence). The CDR3 is 16 residues long.

This clonotype has a handful of counts. The chain joins TRBV7-2 to TRBJ2-5; the D gene is possibly TRBD1 (6 bases). In germline, CDR1 is SGHTA, CDR2 FQGNSA. Trimming removed 7 bases at V and 5 bases at J, with 17 bases between. CDR3 size: 14 residues. The CDR3 protein is CASIPSQGRETQYF. The CDR3 nucleotides are TGTGCCAGCATCCCCTCTCAGGGGCGGGAGACCCAGTACTTC.

This chain links TRBV6-1 with TRBJ1-1; no clear D gene. The germline CDR1 and CDR2 sequences are MNHNS and SASEGT. Trimming shortened V by 7 bases and J by 4 bases, and 13 bases separated the two germline ends. The CDR3 has 13 residues. Here the CDR3 DNA reads TGTGCCAGCACCCCAGGAGGCAGCACTGAAGCTTTCTTT. Translated, it gives CASTPGGSTEAFF.

This clonotype has only a few counts. The chain employs TRBV20-1 and TRBJ2-2, with TRBD2 identical over 13 bases. Per germline, CDR1 DFQATT and CDR2 SNEGSKA (reference sequence). The CDR3 spans 13 residues. The ends lost 6 bases at V and 11 bases at J; junction bases unmatched: 6. CDR3 residues: CSARGLAGLELFF. CDR3 DNA sequence: TGCAGTGCACGGGGACTAGCGGGACTTGAGCTGTTTTTT.

This clonotype has a handful of counts. The rearrangement joins TRBV29-1 to TRBJ2-3; TRBD1 is a possible D gene (5 bases). CDR1 SQVTM and CDR2 ANQGSEA come from the germline V gene. This CDR3 contains 14 residues. Trimming pared 3 bases from V and 2 bases from J, leaving 12 bases between. CDR3 sequence reads: CSVEGLTDTDTQYF. The CDR3 nucleotides read TGCAGCGTTGAGGGGCTAACCGACACAGATACGCAGTATTTT.